This TCR beta chain was captured by sequencing in a study of blood T cell repertoires in COVID-19. The sample holds a few counts of this clone. CDR1 and CDR2 (germline): SGHNT, YYREEE (reference sequence). Trimming shortened V by 4 bases and J by 1 base, and 9 bases separated the two germline ends. This CDR3 has 14 amino acids. Membership in each cohort depended on participant-reported clinical history. Original processing methods: Estimates of nucleated cell counts were drawn from the amplification of reference gene primers. The table came from immunoSEQ multiplex PCR; TCRdb's copy has only in-frame clones and leaves some out. That table gives V, J and clone size, and the DNA gave D and trimming. The sample includes approximately 220,000 clones, 83% seen only once; the top ten take approximately 3.8%.

This chain connects TRBV5-4 to TRBJ2-1; no clear D gene. This sequence originates from a woman aged 40 to 55 who had been exposed to COVID-19. The sequenced material came from PBMCs or T cells enriched from blood (not recorded which). The CDR3 nucleotides are TGTGCCAGCAGCGGCGGCTCTTCCTACAATGAGCAGTTCTTC. Translation gives CASSGGSSYNEQFF.